The T cell receptor beta chain described here comes from a study of radiotherapy plus CTLA-4 blockade in lung cancer. In the study overall: Disease control reached approximately 29%, with objective responses in roughly 19%.

This clone was seen once. CDR3 size: 15 residues. Trimming took off 6 bases at V and 6 bases at J, with 18 bases between the two ends. Per germline, CDR1 MNHEY and CDR2 SMNVEV (reference sequence). Some clones are missing from TCRdb's copy, which holds only in-frame ones; the method was immunoSEQ multiplex PCR. The repertoire holds 50,000 or so clones, roughly 90% seen once, with approximately 8% in the top ten. Sequencing used peripheral blood, obtained from a patient treated with radiotherapy plus ipilimumab. This TCR derives from a human donor with non-small cell lung cancer whose response to radiotherapy plus ipilimumab could not be evaluated. This chain links TRBV27 with TRBJ1-5; perhaps TRBD1 as D (5 bases). CDR3 coding DNA: TGTGCCAGCAGCACCTTGGCGGGGGACGGTCAGCCCCAGCATTTT. This codes for CASSTLAGDGQPQHF.